A single TCR beta chain is shown here with its context. It has no known antigen specificity. Base qualities were left out, and no much larger clone turns up one base away. Library generation was performed with the immunoSEQ multiplex PCR assay. For the multiplex PCR, a mixture combining 60 forward primers for TCR Vbeta segments and 13 reverse primers for TCR Jbeta segments was used. A multiplex PCR assay on genomic DNA amplified the CDR3 region of rearranged TCR beta genes. The amplified TCR beta libraries were sequenced on the Illumina HiSeq System as 87-base-pair reads. The paper's data handling went like this. In a later analysis, some 80 million unique TCR beta chains were counted across the approximately 640 repertoires, and roughly 10 million of these chains were shared by at least two donors. A nearest-neighbor algorithm error-corrected the raw reads and collapsed the reads into unique sequences, merging closely related sequences to remove PCR and sequencing errors. Alignment of CDR3 sequences to IMGT reference sequences was used to assign V, D and J gene segments. For a sequence to be retained, a match of at least six nucleotides to both a V gene segment and a J gene segment was required. Rearrangements were called productive when the CDR3 lacked stop codons and stayed in frame with V and J; all others were non-productive. Following IMGT convention, CDR3 was defined as the stretch from the second conserved V-encoded cysteine to the conserved J-encoded phenylalanine. The earlier analysis of 587 of the donors excluded any sequence lacking an unambiguous match to a single V gene segment. An earlier analysis of over 450 of the donors classified V segments as functional when productive rearrangements were above 56.7% and as segregating when the standard deviation between donors was above 5%. A statistical classification framework was developed to diagnose cytomegalovirus status using the catalog of TCR beta chain sequences. In a later analysis, TCR nucleotide sequences were compared against IMGT/GENE-DB human TR gene sequences so that V and J genes could be assigned. Using the TCRdist pipeline, a later analysis assigned CDR3 sequences along with most-parsimonious VDJ recombination scenarios. In a later analysis, each TCR beta chain was defined by its CDR3 amino acid sequence together with its V-gene family, and reads lacking a unique V-gene family were excluded. To address suspected cross-contamination and a sequencing artifact, a later analysis removed approximately 600 highly shared, low-generation-probability nucleotide sequences. For each public chain, a later analysis derived a clonal expansion index from normalized ranks of inferred template counts within each repertoire. In a later analysis, generation probabilities were computed with a VDJ recombination model fitted to out-of-frame rearrangements, and the resulting probabilities were checked against IGoR. A later analysis scored TCR-TCR, TCR-HLA and TCR-CMV co-occurrence with hypergeometric tests, applying a repertoire-size bias correction to TCR pairs. False discovery rates were estimated in a later analysis by permuting HLA or CMV assignments 20 times. In a later analysis, co-occurring TCRs were grouped using DBSCAN, with TCRdist sequence similarity added in when clustering inside HLA-allele-positive subsets. Repertoires with fewer than 30,000 or more than 120,000 public chains were left out of co-occurrence clustering, as were about 5 repertoires with anomalous nucleotide sharing. TCRdb re-hosts the immuneACCESS table, in-frame sequences only. Its copies lack some clones; in the studies checked, an unresolved V gene accounts for under half of them, and the cause for the rest is not known. V, J and clone size reflect that table, while D and trimming were determined from the DNA. Across this sample there are about 150,000 clones, with around three fifths seen only once. The ten top clones hold 3% of the sample.

The CDR3 numbers 15 residues from cysteine through phenylalanine. Only CDR3 DNA is held: 45 bases, read in frame from base 1. Sequences SGHDT (CDR1) and YYEEEE (CDR2) are obtained from the germline V gene. V is shortened by 0 bases, J by 3 bases, and the region joining them spans 11 bases. This sample was included in a study of cytomegalovirus exposure and HLA in healthy donors (dated by TCRdb to the late 2010s). Context from the whole study: An earlier analysis of some 600 of the donors reported under 300 Gb of sequence data and 117 million unique TCR beta sequences obtained from about 200 million T cells. Among 300 to 450 genotyped donors of the cohort, an average of 235,054 unique TCR beta nucleotide sequences were sequenced per donor, roughly 20% of them non-productive. Of the approximately 400 genotyped donors, approximately 80% fell in the genetic ancestry cluster associated with self-reported Caucasian donors. In a later analysis, previously published TCR beta repertoires from several hundred donors were re-analyzed and high-resolution HLA genotyping was added so that TCR occurrence patterns could be studied. Four to six DR-DQ haplotypes were handled as single units for association and clustering, since linkage in the cohort was strong. A later genetic analysis took genome-wide SNP genotypes for about 65% of the roughly 670 donors and used that subset as a discovery cohort. The T cell repertoires of 666 subjects were profiled by immunosequencing and related to cytomegalovirus serostatus. About 330 gigabases of sequencing data and roughly 81 million unique TCR sequences made up an early release that covered fewer than 650 HLA-typed donors. All discovery cohort repertoires had been generated on a single sequencing platform. The aim of the study was to test whether cataloging public T cell receptors could identify signatures of past pathogen exposure. To predict cytomegalovirus infection status, the study combined high-throughput TCR immunosequencing, statistical association of individual TCRs with disease status, and machine learning. An earlier analysis of some 500 of the donors applied high-throughput TCR beta sequencing to assess whether each TCR beta V gene segment acted as functional or pseudogenic. Donor age, sex, ethnicity and CMV serostatus were collected together with the repertoire data. Along with the roughly 710-subject first cohort, a separate validation cohort of over a hundred different subjects was used. In the later analysis, no new phenotypic data were used to find candidate immune exposures; instead, reliance was placed on TCR beta sequences and their occurrence across donors. Typing coverage differed by locus: A, B, C, DRB1 and DQB1 were typed in about 620-640 donors, DQA1 in approximately 520, DPA1 in 600 to 610, and DPB1 in 450 to 480. HLA typing covered class I and class II loci at four-digit resolution.

The cohort was made up of 666 healthy bone marrow donors. Cohort members were all nominally healthy when sampled, although unrecorded immune exposures were likely present. The donor tested CMV seropositive, placing the donor among the roughly 300 seropositive members of the cohort. Every donor gave a peripheral blood sample, and the peripheral blood mononuclear cells from that sample were used for TCR beta sequencing. Genomic DNA extraction from the blood cell samples was performed with the Qiagen DNeasy Blood Extraction Kit. The research as a whole found: Most TCR sequences were seen in very few donors, while some public TCRs were found in many individuals. Because HLA typing was unavailable for some donors at each locus, only the typed subset was used in association tests. In a later analysis, most CMV-associated TCR beta chains were found to appear HLA-restricted, with HLA associations seemingly driven largely by CMV exposure. Roughly uniform sequencing depth across donors was assumed in presence/absence analyses, although this assumption may not hold. Because counts were too low, roughly 16 rarely observed V segments, including chromosome 9 orphons, were excluded from the earlier analysis of roughly 580 of the donors. In a later analysis, HLA-associated TCR beta chains showed more clonal expansion and lower generation probabilities than non-associated chains that were equally common. CMV serostatus was the only immune exposure information available for the cohort. The study gave a list of 150 to 200 TCR beta chains associated with cytomegalovirus. The sequencing pipeline was judged likely to have produced a cluster of highly shared sequence variants as a technical artifact. A further reported finding was that TCR beta sequences accurately predicted the HLA-A and HLA-B alleles for most subjects in the first cohort. The authors suggested that the approach could potentially be extended to other disease states and immunological phenotypes. At a false discovery rate of 0.05, a later analysis linked 16,000 or so TCR beta sequences to specific HLA alleles. Strong co-occurrence of HLA alleles, especially DR and DQ, made assigning TCR associations to individual alleles difficult. Correlated functional status among segregating V segments might reflect linkage disequilibrium, but an unknown experimental factor could not be ruled out. In a later genetic analysis, a missense DCLRE1C variant was associated with V-gene and J-gene trimming of TCR beta chains, and the association was replicated in an independent cohort. Some IMGT-functional V segments, including TRBV6-2 and TRBV6-3, could not be distinguished by the 87-base-pair reads and were therefore excluded. The classifier was reported to diagnose cytomegalovirus status with high specificity and sensitivity in both the original cohort and the validation cohort. A few of the identified cytomegalovirus-associated TCR beta chains were confirmed in vitro to be specific for cytomegalovirus antigens. In this cohort, only TCR beta chains were sequenced, and detectable features were limited by the absence of alpha or paired-chain data. According to a later analysis, parvovirus B19, influenza, CMV and Epstein-Barr virus appeared linked to several top co-occurrence clusters. A later genetic analysis reported fewer N-insertions in productive TCRs among donors in an Asian-associated ancestry cluster than the roughly 700-donor mean. An earlier analysis of approximately 500 of the donors showed that most TCR beta V segments appeared in productive rearrangements either about 90% or about 30% of the time, which broadly matched IMGT annotations. According to a later analysis, TCR association rates differed among HLA loci, with DRB1 alleles showing the most associated TCRs and HLA-C alleles showing the fewest.

Sequenced material: PBMCs. This receptor was taken from a woman aged 25 to 39 in good health and CMV-seropositive. The rearranged segments are TRBV5-6 and TRBJ2-3; TRBD2 is a possible D gene, resting on 6 matching bases. This receptor has the CDR3 CASSLGAGRTDTQYF. The DNA reads as follows: TGTGCCAGCAGCTTGGGGGCGGGGCGGACAGATACGCAGTATTTT. Reference TRBV5-6 and TRBJ2-3 genes cover what lies past the CDR3, so the full variable domain is DAGVTQSPTHLIKTRGQQVTLRCSPKSGHDTVSWYQQALGQGPQFIFQYYEEEERQRGNFPDRFSGHQFPNYSSELNVNALLLGDSALYLCASSLGAGRTDTQYFGPGTRLTVL.